This T cell receptor (beta chain) derives from a study of identical twins. General study points: Conclusions were drawn cross-sectionally by statistical analysis, without following the same donors. The presence of invariant MAIT and iNKT cells could partly confound analyses of zero-insertion sequences.

All donors comprised healthy Caucasians. TCRdb independently ran MiXCR on the 5' RACE reads; one entry per CDR3 protein. The sample has about 220,000 distinct CDR3 sequences, 6.5% to 8% seen once. V was pared by 0 bases and J by 5 bases, with 11 bases between. The germline V gene encodes CDR1 GTSNPN and CDR2 SVGIG (reference sequence). The CDR3 length is 14 residues. In the case of this clonotype: What it binds is not known.

The data were also submitted as part of a second study, on T cells expressing NK-cell markers.

The material sequenced was CD8+ T cells sorted from blood. The chain carries TRBV30 and TRBJ2-1; D may match TRBD1 or TRBD2 (5 bases each). The sequence came from a woman aged 18-29 years in good health. The CDR3 protein is CAWSVRDGNNEQFF. CDR3 sequence (DNA): TGTGCCTGGAGTGTACGGGACGGAAACAATGAGCAGTTCTTC. Full variable domain (remainder filled in from reference TRBV30 and TRBJ2-1): SQTIHQWPATLVQPVGSPLSLECTVEGTSNPNLYWYRQAAGRGLQLLFYSVGIGQISSEVPQNLSASRPQDRQFILSSKKLLLSDSGFYLCAWSVRDGNNEQFFGPGTRLTVL.